The 30 T cell receptor beta chains reported below all come from one sample, sequenced in a study of blood T cell repertoires in COVID-19. Repertoires were generated with immunoSEQ multiplex PCR, while TCRdb's copy carries only in-frame clones and drops some. The sample shows approximately 70,000 clones, 70% to 80% of them seen only once. The material sequenced was peripheral blood. The origin of the receptors is an older woman with acute or convalescent COVID-19.

This clone was seen many times. The chain uses TRBV19 and TRBJ2-5; maybe TRBD1 (5 bases). The CDR3 covers 14 residues. The germline gives CDR1 LNHDA, CDR2 SQIVND (reference sequence). V lost 6 bases and J 3 bases, leaving 14 bases between the germline ends. In nucleotides, the CDR3 is TGTGCCAGTAGAAGGGGCGGTTTAGAAGAGACCCAGTACTTC. This sequence encodes CASRRGGLEETQYF.

The J gene is TRBJ2-5, the V gene TRBV7-7; TRBD1 is a possible D gene (6 bases). Trimming removed 2 bases from V and 3 bases from J, with 10 bases in between. Germline CDR1 is SSHAT and CDR2 is FNYEAQ (reference sequence). CDR3 size: 14 residues. CDR3 protein: CASSLNRDKETQYF. CDR3 nucleotide sequence: TGTGCCAGCAGCTTAAACCGGGACAAAGAGACCCAGTACTTC.

The chain uses TRBV7-9 and TRBJ2-5; 7 bases are a match to TRBD2. The germline gives CDR1 SEHNR, CDR2 FQNEAQ (reference sequence). Trimming at V came to 1 base and at J to 3 bases, leaving 2 bases not matched to a gene. CDR3 length: 14 amino acids. This CDR3 is CASSLERDKETQYF. The CDR3 DNA sequence: TGTGCCAGCAGCTTAGAGCGGGATAAAGAGACCCAGTACTTC.

This chain links TRBV3-1 (or the pseudogene TRBV3-2) with TRBJ1-5; D possibly corresponds to TRBD1 (5 bases). The V end was cut by 4 bases, the J end by 7 bases, with 14 bases between. From germline, CDR1 is LGHDT and CDR2 YNNKEL (reference sequence). The CDR3 spans 14 residues. The CDR3 region is CASSLASGGQPQHF. The CDR3, as DNA: TGTGCCAGCAGCCTCGCATCTGGGGGGCAGCCCCAGCATTTT.

This clone was observed a few times. V usage is TRBV2 and J usage is TRBJ2-5, with 12 bases matching TRBD2. The germline V gene encodes CDR1 SNHLY and CDR2 FYNNEI. With 5 bases clipped from V and 2 bases from J, the junction kept 15 bases outside the gene matches. The length of the CDR3 is 19 residues. The CDR3 DNA reads as TGTGCCAGCAGTCCCAATGTCCCTAGCGGGGGGGGATCTCAAGAGACCCAGTACTTC. Translating gives CASSPNVPSGGGSQETQYF. Full variable domain (missing parts from reference TRBV2 and TRBJ2-5): EPEVTQTPSHQVTQMGQEVILRCVPISNHLYFYWYRQILGQKVEFLVSFYNNEISEKSEIFDDQFSVERPDGSNFTLKIRSTKLEDSAMYFCASSPNVPSGGGSQETQYFGPGTRLLVL.

J is TRBJ1-4 and V is TRBV25-1; a possible D gene is TRBD1 (5 bases). Germline CDR1 MGHDK, CDR2 SYGVNS. This CDR3 spans 15 amino acids. Trimming pared 1 base from V and 5 bases from J, leaving 11 bases between. DNA for the CDR3: TGTGCCAGCAGTGAATTCGGGGACTCCAATGAAAAACTGTTTTTT. This translates into CASSEFGDSNEKLFF. Based on the CDR3 plus reference TRBV25-1 and TRBJ1-4, the full variable domain is EADIYQTPRYLVIGTGKKITLECSQTMGHDKMYWYQQDPGMELHLIHYSYGVNSTEKGDLSSESTVSRIRTEHFPLTLESARPSHTSQYLCASSEFGDSNEKLFFGSGTQLSVL.

This chain links TRBV7-6 with TRBJ2-7; 12 nucleotides match TRBD1. Germline assignment: CDR1 SGHVS and CDR2 FNYEAQ. The CDR3 consists of 14 residues. The ends lost 5 bases at V and 6 bases at J; junction bases unmatched: 5. The CDR3 loop is CASSPGQGAGEQYF. The CDR3 nucleotides are TGTGCCAGCAGCCCGGGACAGGGGGCTGGCGAGCAGTACTTC.

The gene calls are TRBV28 and TRBJ1-5; 7 bases are a match to TRBD1. Germline lookup yields CDR1 MDHEN and CDR2 SYDVKM. The CDR3 totals 14 residues. V was clipped by 6 bases and J by 8 bases; unmatched bases: 10. This CDR3 reads CASSSTGPHEPQHF. The CDR3 DNA reads TGTGCCAGCAGCTCGACAGGGCCTCACGAGCCCCAGCATTTT.

This rearrangement joins TRBV11-2 to TRBJ2-2; TRBD2 might be the D (6 bases). The CDR3 sequence is 16 residues long. Trimming shortened V by 4 bases and J by 0 bases, and 12 bases separated the two germline ends. CDR1 is SGHAT, CDR2 FQNNGV, per germline. The CDR3 sequence: CASSSGLFANTGELFF. DNA of the CDR3: TGTGCCAGCAGCTCGGGACTGTTTGCGAACACCGGGGAGCTGTTTTTT.

The chain has TRBV6-6 and TRBJ1-1; 7 nucleotides line up with TRBD1. The germline V gene has CDR1 MNHNY and CDR2 SVGAGI (reference sequence). This CDR3 has 13 amino acids. V lost 5 bases, J lost 3 bases, and 3 bases stayed unmatched. The CDR3 DNA reads TGTGCCAGCAGTCTCGGGACAGACACTGAAGCTTTCTTT. It is translated as CASSLGTDTEAFF.

The gene calls are TRBV5-6 and TRBJ1-1; D unclear. There are 12 residues in the CDR3. The V end lost 0 bases, the J end lost 6 bases, and 6 bases lay between the germline ends. CDR1 is SGHDT and CDR2 is YYEEEE in the germline V gene. CDR3 amino acids: CASSLAVAEAFF. CDR3 nucleotide sequence: TGTGCCAGCAGCTTGGCAGTCGCTGAAGCTTTCTTT. Full variable domain (outside the CDR3, taken from reference TRBV5-6 and TRBJ1-1): DAGVTQSPTHLIKTRGQQVTLRCSPKSGHDTVSWYQQALGQGPQFIFQYYEEEERQRGNFPDRFSGHQFPNYSSELNVNALLLGDSALYLCASSLAVAEAFFGQGTRLTVV.

Only a few counts were recorded for this clone. V and J are TRBV27 and TRBJ1-5; the D gene is possibly TRBD1 (5 bases). The ends were cut back, 8 bases at V and 0 bases at J, with 11 bases in the middle. Germline CDR1 is MNHEY and CDR2 is SMNVEV (reference sequence). There are 14 residues in the CDR3. The CDR3 sequence: CASRGSFSNQPQHF. DNA for the CDR3: TGTGCCAGCCGGGGGTCCTTTAGCAATCAGCCCCAGCATTTT.

The chain links TRBV28 to TRBJ2-7; 7 bases agree with TRBD1. The CDR3 covers 16 residues. Germline trimming cut 6 bases from V and 2 bases from J; bases unmatched to any gene: 13. From germline, CDR1 is MDHEN and CDR2 SYDVKM. CDR3 nucleotides: TGTGCCAGCAGCCAATATAGGGGGCTAGAGCCCTACGAGCAGTACTTC. Its protein is CASSQYRGLEPYEQYF. Combining the CDR3 with reference TRBV28 and TRBJ2-7 gives the whole variable domain DVKVTQSSRYLVKRTGEKVFLECVQDMDHENMFWYRQDPGLGLRLIYFSYDVKMKEKGDIPEGYSVSREKKERFSLILESASTNQTSMYLCASSQYRGLEPYEQYFGPGTRLTVT.

The chain is built from TRBV19 and TRBJ1-1; 8 positions match TRBD1. V dropped 5 bases and J dropped 6; count of bases not matched to a gene: 8. The CDR3 spans 14 residues. Germline lookup yields CDR1 LNHDA and CDR2 SQIVND (reference sequence). CDR3: CASSDFAGGAEAFF. The CDR3, as DNA: TGTGCCAGTAGTGATTTTGCAGGGGGCGCTGAAGCTTTCTTT.

In its sample, this clone was seen once. The chain links TRBV7-9 to TRBJ1-5; 7 nucleotides line up with TRBD1. The germline V gene has CDR1 SEHNR and CDR2 FQNEAQ (reference sequence). V lost 2 bases to trimming and J lost 6 bases; unmatched junction nucleotides: 4. The CDR3 is 14 residues long. Written as DNA, the CDR3 is TGTGCCAGCAGCTTACCAGGGGGAGGTCAGCCCCAGCATTTT. The encoded protein is CASSLPGGGQPQHF.

The V call is TRBV7-6, the J call TRBJ2-1; possibly TRBD2 for D (6 bases). Germline V CDR1 and CDR2: SGHVS, FNYEAQ. Trimming left V 1 base short and J 9 bases short, with 16 bases between. The CDR3 runs to 15 residues. The CDR3 loop reads CASSLGPSAGGEQFF. CDR3 nucleotide sequence: TGTGCCAGCAGCTTAGGGCCTAGCGCTGGGGGTGAGCAGTTCTTC.

The chain couples TRBV28 to TRBJ1-2; D gene unclear. CDR1 and CDR2 (germline): MDHEN, SYDVKM. Trimming removed 1 base from V and 4 bases from J, with 19 bases in between. The CDR3 is 17 residues long. CDR3 sequence (DNA): TGTGCCAGCAGTTTATTCCGGGCGGGCTCACGGGGCTATGGCTACACCTTC. It is translated as CASSLFRAGSRGYGYTF.

The chain uses TRBV7-2 and TRBJ2-1; D perhaps matches TRBD1 (6 bases). The CDR3 consists of 13 residues. V was shortened by 4 bases and J by 7 bases, with 11 bases between the two germline ends. Germline CDR1 is SGHTA and CDR2 is FQGNSA. CDR3 sequence: CASSSTGLNEQFF. CDR3 coding DNA: TGTGCCAGCAGCTCCACAGGGTTGAATGAGCAGTTCTTC.

The chain joins TRBV11-2 to TRBJ2-3, with no clear D. This CDR3 comprises 16 residues. The germline V gene has CDR1 SGHAT and CDR2 FQNNGV. The V end was cut by 1 base, the J end by 4 bases, with 15 bases between. The CDR3 nucleotides read TGTGCCAGCAGCTTAGTTCATCGCGCGTCGGCAGATACGCAGTATTTT. Amino acids: CASSLVHRASADTQYF. The variable domain in full, with the rest retrieved from reference TRBV11-2 and TRBJ2-3, is EAGVAQSPRYKIIEKRQSVAFWCNPISGHATLYWYQQILGQGPKLLIQFQNNGVVDDSQLPKDRFSAERLKGVDSTLKIQPAKLEDSAVYLCASSLVHRASADTQYFGPGTRLTVL.

The chain uses TRBV5-1 and TRBJ2-5; 9 nucleotides line up with TRBD1. The CDR3 has 15 amino acids. Germline CDR1 and CDR2: SGHRS and YFSETQ. Losses at the gene ends were 3 bases for V and 5 bases for J; bases not matched to a gene: 8. The CDR3 DNA reads TGCGCCAGCAGCTGGACCGGGACAGGGAGGGAGACCCAGTACTTC. Translation: CASSWTGTGRETQYF. Combining the CDR3 with reference TRBV5-1 and TRBJ2-5 gives the whole variable domain KAGVTQTPRYLIKTRGQQVTLSCSPISGHRSVSWYQQTPGQGLQFLFEYFSETQRNKGNFPGRFSGRQFSNSRSEMNVSTLELGDSALYLCASSWTGTGRETQYFGPGTRLLVL.

The genes are TRBV5-8 and TRBJ1-1; 8 nucleotides agree with TRBD1. The CDR3 loop spans 15 amino acids. CDR1 is SGHTS and CDR2 is YDEGEE in the germline V gene. After removal of 0 bases from V and 0 bases from J, the junction contained 1 base not matched to a gene. The CDR3 reads CASSLGDRLNTEAFF. The CDR3 DNA sequence: TGTGCCAGCAGCTTGGGGGACAGGCTGAACACTGAAGCTTTCTTT.

CDR3 loop: CAWSVGTSGSEGQYF. In nucleotides, the CDR3 is TGTGCCTGGAGTGTAGGGACTAGCGGGAGTGAAGGGCAGTACTTC. The J gene is TRBJ2-7, the V gene TRBV30, with 14 bases that match TRBD2. Germline-derived CDR1 and CDR2 are GTSNPN and SVGIG (reference sequence). The V and J ends lost 0 bases and 9 bases, in that order; junction bases with no gene match: 7. This CDR3 has 15 amino acids.

The chain recombines TRBV2 with TRBJ1-5; no firm D call. The CDR3 has 11 amino acids. The germline V gene encodes CDR1 SNHLY and CDR2 FYNNEI. Between the trimmed V and J ends, which lost 4 bases and 5 bases, there was a span of 3 bases. DNA for the CDR3: TGTGCCAGCAGTGGCGATCAGCCCCAGCATTTT. The encoded protein is CASSGDQPQHF.

Worth noting for this clone: A junction end diverges from the germline sequence, so it may reflect a read error. The chain recombines TRBV27 with TRBJ1-1; D remains unclear. Germline CDR1 is MNHEY and CDR2 is SMNVEV (reference sequence). The CDR3 runs to 13 residues. CDR3: CASRFIEAVEAFF. In DNA, the CDR3 is TGTGCCAGCCGTTTCATTGAAGCCGTTGAAGCTTTCTTT.

The J gene is TRBJ2-2, the V gene TRBV7-2; 14 bases agree with TRBD2. Looked up from germline, CDR1 is SGHTA and CDR2 is FQGNSA. The V and J ends lost 2 bases and 3 bases, in that order; junction bases with no gene match: 5. This CDR3 contains 18 residues. This CDR3 reads CASSLFGLAGGHTGELFF. The CDR3 DNA follows: TGTGCCAGCAGCTTATTCGGACTAGCGGGGGGACACACCGGGGAGCTGTTTTTT.

The genes are TRBV19 and TRBJ1-5, with a possible D match to TRBD1 (5 bases). The CDR3 length is 15 residues. Germline assignment: CDR1 LNHDA and CDR2 SQIVND (reference sequence). V shed 8 bases and J shed 2 bases, with 16 bases lying between them. This chain's CDR3 is CASSQGREGNQPQHF. The CDR3 DNA reads as TGTGCCAGTTCTCAGGGAAGGGAGGGCAATCAGCCCCAGCATTTT.

The chain uses TRBV7-3 and TRBJ1-1; possible D gene TRBD1, 5 bases. Germline V gives CDR1 SGHTA, CDR2 FQGTGA. V lost 4 bases, J lost 1 base, and 7 bases lay in between. CDR3 length: 13 residues. The CDR3 here is CASSYTGNTEAFF. CDR3 DNA: TGTGCCAGCAGCTACACAGGGAACACTGAAGCTTTCTTT.

The genes are TRBV5-8 and TRBJ2-1; D possibly corresponds to TRBD2 (6 bases). Germline assignment: CDR1 SGHTS and CDR2 YDEGEE. Trimming removed 4 bases at V and 8 bases at J, with 19 bases between. The CDR3 consists of 15 residues. For the CDR3, the DNA is TGTGCCAGCAGCGCAGGGCGACTAGGCATAGATGAGCAGTTCTTC. Its translation is CASSAGRLGIDEQFF.

This chain joins TRBV19 and TRBJ2-5, with a tentative D call TRBD2 (5 bases). CDR1 and CDR2 (germline): LNHDA, SQIVND (reference sequence). This CDR3 spans 13 amino acids. V gave up 3 bases and J gave up 5 bases, with 10 bases separating them. The CDR3 spells CASSISGSETQYF. In nucleotides, the CDR3 is TGTGCCAGTAGTATCTCGGGGTCGGAGACCCAGTACTTC. The complete variable domain, with remaining parts taken from reference TRBV19 and TRBJ2-5, reads DGGITQSPKYLFRKEGQNVTLSCEQNLNHDAMYWYRQDPGQGLRLIYYSQIVNDFQKGDIAEGYSVSREKKESFPLTVTSAQKNPTAFYLCASSISGSETQYFGPGTRLLVL.

The chain links TRBV5-6 to TRBJ2-7; weak D call: TRBD2 (5 bases). The CDR3 covers 14 residues. Trimming removed 3 bases at V and 4 bases at J, with 14 bases between. Germline values: CDR1 SGHDT, CDR2 YYEEEE. CDR3 amino acids: CASSYGPEEYEQYF. The CDR3 DNA is TGTGCCAGCAGCTACGGACCGGAGGAATACGAGCAGTACTTC. The variable domain in full, with the rest retrieved from reference TRBV5-6 and TRBJ2-7, is DAGVTQSPTHLIKTRGQQVTLRCSPKSGHDTVSWYQQALGQGPQFIFQYYEEEERQRGNFPDRFSGHQFPNYSSELNVNALLLGDSALYLCASSYGPEEYEQYFGPGTRLTVT.